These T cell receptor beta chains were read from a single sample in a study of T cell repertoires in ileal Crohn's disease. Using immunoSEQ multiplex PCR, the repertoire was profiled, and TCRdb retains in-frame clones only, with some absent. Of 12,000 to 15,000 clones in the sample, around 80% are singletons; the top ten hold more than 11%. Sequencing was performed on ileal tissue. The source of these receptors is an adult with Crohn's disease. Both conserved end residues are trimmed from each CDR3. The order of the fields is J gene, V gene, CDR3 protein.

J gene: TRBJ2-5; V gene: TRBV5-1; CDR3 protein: ASSLGSGWETQY
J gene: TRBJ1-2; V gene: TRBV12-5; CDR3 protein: ASGLVTGGNYGYT
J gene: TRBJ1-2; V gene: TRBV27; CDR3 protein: ASRLPGQDGYT
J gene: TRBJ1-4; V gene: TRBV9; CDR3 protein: ASSSRGRGNEKLF
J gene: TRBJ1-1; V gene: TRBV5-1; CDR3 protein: ASSFSGRVGAAEAF
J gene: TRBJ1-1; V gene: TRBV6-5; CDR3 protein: ASSYEGGNTEAF
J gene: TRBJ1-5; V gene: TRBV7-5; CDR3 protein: VRSLDPRLKGQQPQH
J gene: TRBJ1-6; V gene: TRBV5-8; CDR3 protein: ASSLMGTGVDSPLH
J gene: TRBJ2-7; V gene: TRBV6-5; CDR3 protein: ASSYLDTGGTPY
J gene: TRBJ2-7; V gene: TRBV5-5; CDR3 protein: ASSLLLHEQY
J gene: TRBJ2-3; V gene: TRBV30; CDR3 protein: AWSVSTDTQY
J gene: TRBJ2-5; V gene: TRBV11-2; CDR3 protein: ASSLAPETQY
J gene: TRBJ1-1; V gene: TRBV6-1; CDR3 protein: ASSDEGVSTEAF
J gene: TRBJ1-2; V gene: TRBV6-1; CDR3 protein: ASSLGPTGYGYT
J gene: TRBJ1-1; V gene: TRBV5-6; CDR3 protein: ASSFNWGSAF
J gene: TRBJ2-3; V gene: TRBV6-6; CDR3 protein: ASSYVRTDTQY
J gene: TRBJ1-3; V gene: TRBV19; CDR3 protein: ASSATGLSVGNTIY
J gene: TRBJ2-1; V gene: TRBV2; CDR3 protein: ASNEGERGPGNEQF
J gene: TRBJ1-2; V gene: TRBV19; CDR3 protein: ASSLRQGNYGYT
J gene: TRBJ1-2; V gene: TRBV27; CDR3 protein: ASSLSGGQGGYT
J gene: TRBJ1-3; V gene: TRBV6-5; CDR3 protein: ASRRDRRTGNTIY
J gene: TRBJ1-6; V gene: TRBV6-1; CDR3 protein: ASSAQGLDSPLH
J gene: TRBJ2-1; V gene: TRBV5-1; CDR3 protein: ASTPGLAGYNEQF
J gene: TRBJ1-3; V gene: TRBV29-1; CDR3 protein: SVGQSSGNTIY
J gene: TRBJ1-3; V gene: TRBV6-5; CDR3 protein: ASRTGSPRGNTIY
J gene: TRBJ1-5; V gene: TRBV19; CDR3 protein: ASRNSNQPQH
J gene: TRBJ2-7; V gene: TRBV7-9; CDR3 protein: ASSRSGTSGGEQY
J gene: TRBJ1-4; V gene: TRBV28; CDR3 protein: ASSSTASREKLF
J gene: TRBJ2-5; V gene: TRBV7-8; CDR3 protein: ASSLDRSGGTQETQY
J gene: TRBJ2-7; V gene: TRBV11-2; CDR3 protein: ASSLGTVPYEQY
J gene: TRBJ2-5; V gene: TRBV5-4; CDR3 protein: ASSFASGGGETQY
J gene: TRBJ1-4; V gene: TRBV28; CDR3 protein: ASSIGQGWEKLF
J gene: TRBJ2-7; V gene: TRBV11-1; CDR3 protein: ASSLYGGGAYEQY
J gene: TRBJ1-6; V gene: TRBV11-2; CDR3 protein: ASSPVVGGADSPLH
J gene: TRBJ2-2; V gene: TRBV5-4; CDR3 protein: ASSSELWATGELF
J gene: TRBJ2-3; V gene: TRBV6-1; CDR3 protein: ASSEGTGGTDTQY
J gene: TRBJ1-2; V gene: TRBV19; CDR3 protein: ASSPNLYGYT
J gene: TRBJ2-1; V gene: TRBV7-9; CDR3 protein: ASSQGHLGEQF
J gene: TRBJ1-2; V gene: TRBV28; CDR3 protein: ASSPGLGGYT
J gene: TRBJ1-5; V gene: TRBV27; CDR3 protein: ASSLTGGLQPQH
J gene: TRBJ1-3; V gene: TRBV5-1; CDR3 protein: ASSGSDSGNTIY
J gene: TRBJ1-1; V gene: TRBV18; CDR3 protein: ASSPRTGSDTEAF
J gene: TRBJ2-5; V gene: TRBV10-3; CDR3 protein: AIKKGQFQETQY
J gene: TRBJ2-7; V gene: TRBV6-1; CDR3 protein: ASSPRRGSSYEQY
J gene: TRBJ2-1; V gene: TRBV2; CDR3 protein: ASSARTGTYNEQF
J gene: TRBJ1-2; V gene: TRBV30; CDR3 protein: AWSVLGLGYGYT
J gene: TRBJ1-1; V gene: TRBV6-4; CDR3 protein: ASSDSTVGNTEAF
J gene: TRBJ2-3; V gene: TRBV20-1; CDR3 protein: SAGIGDTQY
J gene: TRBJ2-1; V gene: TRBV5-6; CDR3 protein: ASSLYGARYNEQF
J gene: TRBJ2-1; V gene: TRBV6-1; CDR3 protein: ASRRQGFNNEQF
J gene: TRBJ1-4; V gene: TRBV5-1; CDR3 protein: ASSFQENEKLF
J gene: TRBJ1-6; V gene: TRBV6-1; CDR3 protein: ASSPGQGTSPLH
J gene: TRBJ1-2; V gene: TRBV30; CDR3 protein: AWALWDRDGYT
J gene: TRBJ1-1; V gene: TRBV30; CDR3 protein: AWSVSGGVTEAF
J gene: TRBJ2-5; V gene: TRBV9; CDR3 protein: ASSAAGTRGETQY
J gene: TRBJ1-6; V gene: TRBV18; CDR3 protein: ASSPEQSPLH
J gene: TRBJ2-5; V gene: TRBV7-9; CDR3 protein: ASSPGLAGGPEETQY
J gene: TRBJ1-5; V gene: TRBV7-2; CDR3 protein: ASSLESYQPQH
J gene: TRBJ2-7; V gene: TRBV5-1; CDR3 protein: ASREPGLAEGASEQY
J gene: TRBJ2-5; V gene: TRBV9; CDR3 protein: ASSVGGTGDLETQY